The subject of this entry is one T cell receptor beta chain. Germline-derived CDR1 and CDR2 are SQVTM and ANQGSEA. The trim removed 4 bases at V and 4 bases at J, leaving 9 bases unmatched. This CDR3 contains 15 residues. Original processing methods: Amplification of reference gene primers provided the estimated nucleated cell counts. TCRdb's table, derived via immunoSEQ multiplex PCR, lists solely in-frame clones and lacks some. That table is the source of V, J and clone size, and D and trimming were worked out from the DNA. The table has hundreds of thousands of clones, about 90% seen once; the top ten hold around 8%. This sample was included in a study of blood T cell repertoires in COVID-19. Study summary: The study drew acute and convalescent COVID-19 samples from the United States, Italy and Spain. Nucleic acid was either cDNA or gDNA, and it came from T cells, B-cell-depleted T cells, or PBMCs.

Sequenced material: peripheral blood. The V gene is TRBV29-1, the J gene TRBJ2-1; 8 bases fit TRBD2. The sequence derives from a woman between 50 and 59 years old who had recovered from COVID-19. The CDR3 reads CSVAEASGGYNEQFF. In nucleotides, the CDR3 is TGCAGCGTTGCGGAGGCGAGCGGGGGATACAATGAGCAGTTCTTC.